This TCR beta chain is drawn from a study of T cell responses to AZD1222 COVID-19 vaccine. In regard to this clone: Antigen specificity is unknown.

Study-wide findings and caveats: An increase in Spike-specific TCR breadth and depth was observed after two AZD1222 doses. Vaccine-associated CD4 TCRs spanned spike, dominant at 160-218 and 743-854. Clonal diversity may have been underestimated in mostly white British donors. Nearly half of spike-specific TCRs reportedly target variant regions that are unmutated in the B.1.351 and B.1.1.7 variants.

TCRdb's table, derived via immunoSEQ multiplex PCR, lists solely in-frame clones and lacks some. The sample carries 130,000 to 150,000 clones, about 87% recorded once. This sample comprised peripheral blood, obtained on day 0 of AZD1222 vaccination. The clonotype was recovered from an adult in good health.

Here the CDR3 DNA reads TGTGCCAGCAGTCCCGGACGAAGTAAGAGAGAGCAGTACTTC. It translates to CASSPGRSKREQYF. This chain links TRBV28 with TRBJ2-7; D gene ambiguous. The ends were cut back, 5 bases at V and 7 bases at J, with 18 bases in the middle. CDR3 length: 14 residues. The germline CDR1 and CDR2 sequences are MDHEN and SYDVKM.